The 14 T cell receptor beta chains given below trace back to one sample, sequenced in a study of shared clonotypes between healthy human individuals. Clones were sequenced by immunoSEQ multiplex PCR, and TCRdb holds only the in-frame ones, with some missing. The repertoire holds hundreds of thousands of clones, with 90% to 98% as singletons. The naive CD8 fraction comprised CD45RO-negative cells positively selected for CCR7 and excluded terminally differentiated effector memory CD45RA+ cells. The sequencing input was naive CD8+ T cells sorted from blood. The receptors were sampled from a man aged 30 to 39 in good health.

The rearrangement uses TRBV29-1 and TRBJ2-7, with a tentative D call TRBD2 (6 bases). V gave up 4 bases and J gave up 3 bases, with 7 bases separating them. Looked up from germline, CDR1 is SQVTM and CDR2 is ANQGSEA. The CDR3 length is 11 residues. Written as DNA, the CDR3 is TGCAGCGTTGGACTAGGCTACGAGCAGTACTTC. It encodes CSVGLGYEQYF.

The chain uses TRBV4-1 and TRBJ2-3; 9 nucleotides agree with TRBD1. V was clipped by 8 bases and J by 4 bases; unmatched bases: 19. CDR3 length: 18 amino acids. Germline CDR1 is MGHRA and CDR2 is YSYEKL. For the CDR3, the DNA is TGCGCCAGCCGGGAAGGGGACAGGGCGAAGTCGAGGGCAGATACGCAGTATTTT. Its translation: CASREGDRAKSRADTQYF.

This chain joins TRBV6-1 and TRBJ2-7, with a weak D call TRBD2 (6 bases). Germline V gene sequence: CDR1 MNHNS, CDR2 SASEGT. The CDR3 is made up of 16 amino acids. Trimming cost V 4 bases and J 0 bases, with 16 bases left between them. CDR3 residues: CASSVVRGSASYEQYF. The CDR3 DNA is TGTGCCAGCAGTGTCGTCCGGGGGAGTGCCTCCTACGAGCAGTACTTC.

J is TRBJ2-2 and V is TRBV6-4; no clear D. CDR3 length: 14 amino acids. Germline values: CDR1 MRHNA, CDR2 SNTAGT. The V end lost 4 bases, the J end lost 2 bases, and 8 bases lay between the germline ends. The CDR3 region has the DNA TGTGCCAGCAGTGCTATTGGAAACACCGGGGAGCTGTTTTTT. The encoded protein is CASSAIGNTGELFF.

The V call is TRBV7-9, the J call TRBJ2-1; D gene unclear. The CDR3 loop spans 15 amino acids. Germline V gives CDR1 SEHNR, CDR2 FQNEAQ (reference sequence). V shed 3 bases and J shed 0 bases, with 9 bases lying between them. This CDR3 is CASSFVDGSYNEQFF. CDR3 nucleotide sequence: TGTGCCAGCAGCTTTGTCGACGGCTCCTACAATGAGCAGTTCTTC.

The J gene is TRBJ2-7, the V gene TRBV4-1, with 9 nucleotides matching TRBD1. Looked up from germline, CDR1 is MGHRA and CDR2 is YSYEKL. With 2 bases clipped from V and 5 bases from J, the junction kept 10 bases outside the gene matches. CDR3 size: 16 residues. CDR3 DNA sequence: TGCGCCAGCAGCCAATTTCCGGCCCGGGACAGGGACGAGCAGTACTTC. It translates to CASSQFPARDRDEQYF.

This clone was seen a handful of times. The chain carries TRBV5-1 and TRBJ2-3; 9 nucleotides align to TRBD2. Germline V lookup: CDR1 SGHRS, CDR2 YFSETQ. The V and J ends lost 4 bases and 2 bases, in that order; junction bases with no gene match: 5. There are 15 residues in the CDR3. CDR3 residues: CASSQTSGTTDTQYF. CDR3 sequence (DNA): TGCGCCAGCAGCCAGACTAGCGGAACCACAGATACGCAGTATTTT.

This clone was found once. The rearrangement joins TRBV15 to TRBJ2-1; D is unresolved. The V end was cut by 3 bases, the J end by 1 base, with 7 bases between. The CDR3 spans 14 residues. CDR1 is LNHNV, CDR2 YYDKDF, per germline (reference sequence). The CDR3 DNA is TGTGCCACCAGCAGGTTAAGGTCCTACAATGAGCAGTTCTTC. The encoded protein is CATSRLRSYNEQFF.

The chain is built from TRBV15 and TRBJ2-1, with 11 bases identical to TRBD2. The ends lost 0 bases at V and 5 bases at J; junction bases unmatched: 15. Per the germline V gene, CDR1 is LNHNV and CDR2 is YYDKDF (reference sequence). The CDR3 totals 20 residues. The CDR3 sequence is CATSRDPYLAGLADHNEQFF. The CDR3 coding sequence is TGTGCCACCAGCAGAGATCCCTACCTCGCGGGACTAGCGGACCACAATGAGCAGTTCTTC.

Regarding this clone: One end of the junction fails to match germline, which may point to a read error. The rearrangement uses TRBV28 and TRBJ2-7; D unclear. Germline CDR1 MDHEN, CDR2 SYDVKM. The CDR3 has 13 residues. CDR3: CASTDGVRYEQYF. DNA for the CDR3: TGTGCAAGCACGGACGGAGTACGCTACGAGCAGTACTTC. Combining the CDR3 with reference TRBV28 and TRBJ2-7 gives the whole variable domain DVKVTQSSRYLVKRTGEKVFLECVQDMDHENMFWYRQDPGLGLRLIYFSYDVKMKEKGDIPEGYSVSREKKERFSLILESASTNQTSMYLCASTDGVRYEQYFGPGTRLTVT.

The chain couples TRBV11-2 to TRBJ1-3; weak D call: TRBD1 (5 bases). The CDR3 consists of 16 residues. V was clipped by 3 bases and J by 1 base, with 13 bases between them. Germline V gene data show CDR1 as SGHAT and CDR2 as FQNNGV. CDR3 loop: CASSFWGLESGNTIYF. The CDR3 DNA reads TGTGCCAGCAGCTTTTGGGGGTTGGAATCTGGAAACACCATATATTTT.

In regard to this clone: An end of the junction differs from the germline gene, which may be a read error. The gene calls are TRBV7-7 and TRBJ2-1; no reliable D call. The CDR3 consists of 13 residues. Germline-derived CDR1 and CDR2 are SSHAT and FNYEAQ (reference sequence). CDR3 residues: CASSLGVDNEQFF. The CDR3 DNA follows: TGTGCTAGCAGCTTAGGCGTGGACAATGAGCAGTTCTTC. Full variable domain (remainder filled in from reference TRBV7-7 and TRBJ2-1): GAGVSQSPRYKVTKRGQDVTLRCDPISSHATLYWYQQALGQGPEFLTYFNYEAQPDKSGLPSDRFSAERPEGSISTLTIQRTEQRDSAMYRCASSLGVDNEQFFGPGTRLTVL.

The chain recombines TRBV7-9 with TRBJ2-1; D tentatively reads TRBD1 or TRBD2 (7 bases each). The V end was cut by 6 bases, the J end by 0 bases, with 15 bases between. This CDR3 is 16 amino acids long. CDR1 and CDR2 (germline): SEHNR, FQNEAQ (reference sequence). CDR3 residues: CASSTGEGSSYNEQFF. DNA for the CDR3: TGTGCCAGCAGTACAGGGGAGGGGAGCTCCTACAATGAGCAGTTCTTC.

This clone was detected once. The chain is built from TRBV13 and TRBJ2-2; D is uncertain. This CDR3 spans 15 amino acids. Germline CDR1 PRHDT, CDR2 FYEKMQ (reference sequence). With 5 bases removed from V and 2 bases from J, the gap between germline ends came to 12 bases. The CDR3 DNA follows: TGTGCCAGCAGCCCAACTTCGACAAACACCGGGGAGCTGTTTTTT. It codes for CASSPTSTNTGELFF. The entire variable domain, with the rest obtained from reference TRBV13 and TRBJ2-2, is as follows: AAGVIQSPRHLIKEKRETATLKCYPIPRHDTVYWYQQGPGQDPQFLISFYEKMQSDKGSIPDRFSAQQFSDYHSELNMSSLELGDSALYFCASSPTSTNTGELFFGEGSRLTVL.